This T cell receptor beta chain comes out of a study of blood T cell repertoires in COVID-19. The overall study: The United States, Italy and Spain were the sources of the acute and convalescent COVID-19 samples. PBMCs, B-cell-depleted T cells, or T cells were the source of the cDNA or gDNA that made up the material.

This clone was detected a few times. The assay was immunoSEQ multiplex PCR, and TCRdb's table has in-frame clones only and misses some. The table includes 180,000 or so clones, about 76% detected once. Specimen: peripheral blood. The clonotype was recovered from a woman between 45 and 65 years old with active or convalescent COVID-19.

The CDR3 reads CASSTRQETNEKLFF. The CDR3, as DNA: TGTGCCAGCAGCACCCGCCAGGAAACTAATGAAAAACTGTTTTTT. The rearrangement joins TRBV13 to TRBJ1-4; unclear D gene. Trimming removed 5 bases from V and 1 base from J, with 11 bases in between. The CDR3 sequence is 15 residues long. Germline-derived CDR1 and CDR2 are PRHDT and FYEKMQ (reference sequence).